This entry lists 10 T cell receptor beta chains sequenced from one sample in a study of shared clonotypes between healthy human individuals (TCRdb year 2020). Preparation of the library involved the immunoSEQ multiplex PCR assay. TCRdb holds this immuneACCESS table with in-frame rearrangements only. Some clones are missing; in checked studies, unresolved V genes explain under half, and the rest has no known cause. For this sample the table gives fewer than 600,000 clones, of which roughly four fifths were detected only once. Around 12% of the sample comes from the top ten. Specimen: PBMCs. The receptors stem from a woman aged 40 to 55 in good health. Some clones in this sample may be carry-over from other donors' samples.

The chain links TRBV27 to TRBJ2-2; 13 nucleotides agree with TRBD2. Germline V gene sequence: CDR1 MNHEY, CDR2 SMNVEV (reference sequence). The CDR3 is made up of 16 amino acids. V shed 4 bases and J 8 bases; nucleotides not matched to a gene: 7. The CDR3 spells CASSSRTSGRSGELFF. The CDR3 DNA sequence: TGTGCCAGCAGTTCCCGGACTAGCGGGAGAAGTGGGGAGCTGTTTTTT.

The V and J genes are TRBV7-3 and TRBJ2-7; 9 bases align to TRBD1. With 2 bases clipped from V and 7 bases from J, the junction kept 12 bases outside the gene matches. Germline V CDR1 and CDR2: SGHTA, FQGTGA. The CDR3 extends over 16 amino acids. CDR3 region: CASSLAPGQGFREQYF. Written as DNA, the CDR3 is TGTGCCAGCAGCTTAGCACCGGGACAGGGCTTTCGAGAGCAGTACTTC.

This clone was seen a handful of times. The chain couples TRBV7-3 to TRBJ2-5; TRBD2 agrees at 11 bases. The DNA matches TRBJ2-7 better at its end, which makes the J call doubtful. The CDR3 has 16 amino acids. Germline values: CDR1 SGHTA, CDR2 FQGTGA. The CDR3 sequence: CASSLRQTSGKDEQYF. The CDR3 DNA is TGTGCCAGCAGCTTAAGGCAGACTAGCGGGAAGGACGAGCAGTACTTC.

This clone has a handful of counts. CDR3 DNA sequence: TGTGCCGGGGGTGTCCAAAACATTCAGTACTTC. It encodes CAGGVQNIQYF. The chain carries TRBV2 and TRBJ2-4; the D gene could be TRBD1 or TRBD2 (5 bases each). Germline CDR1 is SNHLY and CDR2 is FYNNEI. This CDR3 has 11 amino acids. The V end lost 11 bases, the J end lost 5 bases, and 10 bases lay between the germline ends.

The chain employs TRBV28 and TRBJ1-5; D might be TRBD1 (5 bases). V was pared by 5 bases and J by 1 base, with 15 bases between. The CDR3 has 16 amino acids. CDR1 and CDR2 (germline): MDHEN, SYDVKM. CDR3 DNA sequence: TGTGCCAGCAGTCCCCTGAAGAGGGACAGCAATCAGCCCCAGCATTTT. Residues: CASSPLKRDSNQPQHF.

This chain connects TRBV19 to TRBJ2-7; TRBD1 matches 9 bases. The CDR3 length is 14 residues. Trimming cost V 5 bases and J 4 bases; bases outside gene matches: 6. Germline V gives CDR1 LNHDA, CDR2 SQIVND (reference sequence). This CDR3 reads CASSYRDREYEQYF. The CDR3 DNA reads as TGTGCCAGTAGTTACCGGGACAGGGAATACGAGCAGTACTTC.

The rearrangement uses TRBV7-2 and TRBJ2-4, with 10 bases fitting TRBD1. Germline loops: CDR1 SGHTA, CDR2 FQGNSA. The CDR3 runs 15 residues. V shed 5 bases, J shed 7 bases, and the junction held 8 bases outside the gene matches. CDR3 sequence: CASSPGTGAGNIQYF. CDR3 bases: TGTGCCAGCAGCCCCGGGACAGGGGCCGGGAACATTCAGTACTTC.

The V gene is TRBV2, the J gene TRBJ1-4; no clear D. CDR1 SNHLY and CDR2 FYNNEI come from the germline V gene. The V and J ends lost 6 bases and 2 bases respectively, with 19 bases between them. CDR3 length: 17 residues. The CDR3 DNA is TGTGCCAGCAGGGGGTCGGTAGGGTCTGGCACTAATGAAAAACTGTTTTTT. It translates to CASRGSVGSGTNEKLFF.

This chain uses TRBV18 with TRBJ2-7; D is ambiguous. Looked up from germline, CDR1 is KGHSH and CDR2 is LQKENI. V lost 6 bases to trimming and J lost 2 bases, with 8 bases between them. This CDR3 has 12 amino acids. For the CDR3, the DNA is TGTGCCAGCTCTCAAGGGCCCTACGAGCAGTACTTC. It encodes CASSQGPYEQYF.

The V and J genes are TRBV19 and TRBJ2-2; D perhaps matches TRBD2 (6 bases). V was trimmed by 3 bases and J by 0 bases, leaving 11 bases between them. The CDR3 length is 16 residues. The germline V gene encodes CDR1 LNHDA and CDR2 SQIVND (reference sequence). CDR3 DNA: TGTGCCAGTAGTATTAACGGGGGATCGAACACCGGGGAGCTGTTTTTT. Protein: CASSINGGSNTGELFF.